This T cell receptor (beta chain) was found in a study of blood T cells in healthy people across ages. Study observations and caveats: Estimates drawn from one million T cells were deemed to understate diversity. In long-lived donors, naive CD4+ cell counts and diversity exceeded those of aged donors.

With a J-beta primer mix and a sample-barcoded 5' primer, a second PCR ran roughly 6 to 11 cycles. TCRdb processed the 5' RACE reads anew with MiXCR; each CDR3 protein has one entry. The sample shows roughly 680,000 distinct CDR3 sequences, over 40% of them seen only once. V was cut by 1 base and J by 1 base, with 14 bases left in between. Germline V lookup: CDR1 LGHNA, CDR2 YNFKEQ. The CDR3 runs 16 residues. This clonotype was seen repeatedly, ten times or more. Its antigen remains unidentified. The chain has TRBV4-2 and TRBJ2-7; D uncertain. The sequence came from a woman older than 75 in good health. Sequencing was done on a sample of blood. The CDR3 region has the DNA TGTGCCAGCAGCCAAGGGTCGCTAGACCCATCCTACGAGCAGTACTTC. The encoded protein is CASSQGSLDPSYEQYF.